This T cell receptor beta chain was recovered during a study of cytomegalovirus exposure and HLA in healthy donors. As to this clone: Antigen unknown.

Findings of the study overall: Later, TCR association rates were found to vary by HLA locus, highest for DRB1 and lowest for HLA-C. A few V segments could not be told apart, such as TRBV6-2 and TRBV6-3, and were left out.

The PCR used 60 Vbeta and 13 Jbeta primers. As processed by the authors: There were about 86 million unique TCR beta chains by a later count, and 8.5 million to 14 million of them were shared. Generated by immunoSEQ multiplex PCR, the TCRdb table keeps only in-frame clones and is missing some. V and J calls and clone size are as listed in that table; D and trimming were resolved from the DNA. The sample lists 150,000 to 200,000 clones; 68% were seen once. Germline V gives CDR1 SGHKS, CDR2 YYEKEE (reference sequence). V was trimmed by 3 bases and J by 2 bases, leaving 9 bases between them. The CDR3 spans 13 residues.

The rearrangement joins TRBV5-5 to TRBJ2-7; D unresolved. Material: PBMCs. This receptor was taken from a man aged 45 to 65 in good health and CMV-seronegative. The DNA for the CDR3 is TGTGCCAGCAGCTCCCGGGTTGCCTACGAGCAGTACTTC. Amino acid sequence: CASSSRVAYEQYF.